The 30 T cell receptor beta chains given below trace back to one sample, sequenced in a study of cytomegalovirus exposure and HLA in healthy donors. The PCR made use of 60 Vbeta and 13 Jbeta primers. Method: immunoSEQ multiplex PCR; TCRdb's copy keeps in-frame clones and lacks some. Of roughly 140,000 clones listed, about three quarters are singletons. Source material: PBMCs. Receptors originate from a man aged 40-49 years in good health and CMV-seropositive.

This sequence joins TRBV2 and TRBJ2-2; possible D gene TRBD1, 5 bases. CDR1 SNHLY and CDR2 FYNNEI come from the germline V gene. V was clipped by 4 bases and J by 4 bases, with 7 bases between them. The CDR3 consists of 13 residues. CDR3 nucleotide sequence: TGTGCCAGCAGTGGTCAGGGCACCGGGGAGCTGTTTTTT. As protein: CASSGQGTGELFF.

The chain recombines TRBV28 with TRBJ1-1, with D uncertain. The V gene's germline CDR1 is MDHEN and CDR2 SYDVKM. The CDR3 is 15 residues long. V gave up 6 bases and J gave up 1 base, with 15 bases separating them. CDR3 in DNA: TGTGCCAGCAGGGTGCACGGGATGGGGAACACTGAAGCTTTCTTT. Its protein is CASRVHGMGNTEAFF.

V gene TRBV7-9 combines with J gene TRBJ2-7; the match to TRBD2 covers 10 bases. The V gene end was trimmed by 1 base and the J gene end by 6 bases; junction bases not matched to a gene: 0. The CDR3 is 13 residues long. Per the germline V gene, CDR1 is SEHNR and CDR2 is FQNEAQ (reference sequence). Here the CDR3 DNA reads TGTGCCAGCAGCTTAGAGCGGGGGGGCGAGCAGTACTTC. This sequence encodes CASSLERGGEQYF. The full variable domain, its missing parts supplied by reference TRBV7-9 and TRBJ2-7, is DTGVSQNPRHKITKRGQNVTFRCDPISEHNRLYWYRQTLGQGPEFLTYFQNEAQLEKSRLLSDRFSAERPKGSFSTLEIQRTEQGDSAMYLCASSLERGGEQYFGPGTRLTVT.

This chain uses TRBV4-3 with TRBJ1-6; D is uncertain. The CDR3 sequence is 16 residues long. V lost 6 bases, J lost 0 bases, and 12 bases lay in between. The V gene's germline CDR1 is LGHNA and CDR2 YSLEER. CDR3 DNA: TGCGCCAGCAGAAAAGAACGGGGCTCCTATAATTCACCCCTCCACTTT. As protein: CASRKERGSYNSPLHF.

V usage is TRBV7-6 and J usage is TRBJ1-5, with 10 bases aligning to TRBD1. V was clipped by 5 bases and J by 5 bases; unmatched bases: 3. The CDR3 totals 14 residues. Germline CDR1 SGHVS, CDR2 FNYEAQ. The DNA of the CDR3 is TGTGCCAGCAGCGTCGGACAGGGGGATCAGCCCCAGCATTTT. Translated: CASSVGQGDQPQHF.

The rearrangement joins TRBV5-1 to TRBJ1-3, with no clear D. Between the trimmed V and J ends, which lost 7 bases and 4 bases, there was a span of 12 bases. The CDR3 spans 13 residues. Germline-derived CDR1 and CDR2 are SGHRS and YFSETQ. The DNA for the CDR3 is TGCGCCAGCGGGGAGGGTTCCGGAAACACCATATATTTT. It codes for CASGEGSGNTIYF.

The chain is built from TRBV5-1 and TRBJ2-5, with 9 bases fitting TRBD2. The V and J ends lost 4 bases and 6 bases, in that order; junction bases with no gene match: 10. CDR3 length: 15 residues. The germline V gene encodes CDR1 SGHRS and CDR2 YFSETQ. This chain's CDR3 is CASSGGQRGEQTQYF. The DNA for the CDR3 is TGCGCCAGCAGCGGAGGTCAGCGGGGGGAACAGACCCAGTACTTC.

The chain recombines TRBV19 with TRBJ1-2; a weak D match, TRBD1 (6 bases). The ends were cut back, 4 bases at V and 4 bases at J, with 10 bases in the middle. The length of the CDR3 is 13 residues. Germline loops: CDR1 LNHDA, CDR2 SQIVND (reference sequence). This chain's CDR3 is CASSRQGTYGYTF. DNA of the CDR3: TGTGCCAGTAGTAGGCAGGGGACCTATGGCTACACCTTC.

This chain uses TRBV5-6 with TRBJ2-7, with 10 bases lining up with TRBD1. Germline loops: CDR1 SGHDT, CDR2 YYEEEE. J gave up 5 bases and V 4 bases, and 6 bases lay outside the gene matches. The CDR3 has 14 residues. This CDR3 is CASSGQGGVHEQYF. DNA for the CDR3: TGTGCCAGCAGCGGACAGGGGGGCGTCCACGAGCAGTACTTC.

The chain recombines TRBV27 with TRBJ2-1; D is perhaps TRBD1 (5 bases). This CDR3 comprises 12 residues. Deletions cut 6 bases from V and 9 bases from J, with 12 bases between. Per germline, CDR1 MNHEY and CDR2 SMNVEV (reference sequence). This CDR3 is CASRGLRVEQFF. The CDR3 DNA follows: TGTGCCAGCAGGGGGCTAAGGGTTGAGCAGTTCTTC.

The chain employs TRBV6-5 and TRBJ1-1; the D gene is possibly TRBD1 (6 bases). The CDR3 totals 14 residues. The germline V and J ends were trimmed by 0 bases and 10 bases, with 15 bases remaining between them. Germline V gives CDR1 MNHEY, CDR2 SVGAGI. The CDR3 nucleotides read TGTGCCAGCAGTTACTCAGGACAGCCCAAACGAGCTTTCTTT. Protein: CASSYSGQPKRAFF.

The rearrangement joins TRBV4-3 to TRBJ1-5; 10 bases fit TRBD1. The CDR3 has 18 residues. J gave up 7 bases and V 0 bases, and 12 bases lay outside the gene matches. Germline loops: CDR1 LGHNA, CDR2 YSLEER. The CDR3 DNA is TGCGCCAGCAGCCAAGATCGATCCGGGACAGGGGTTACACAGCCCCAGCATTTT. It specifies CASSQDRSGTGVTQPQHF.

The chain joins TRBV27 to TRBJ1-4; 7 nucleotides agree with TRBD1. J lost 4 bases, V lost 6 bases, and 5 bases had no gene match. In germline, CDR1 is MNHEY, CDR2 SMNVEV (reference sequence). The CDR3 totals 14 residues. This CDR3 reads CASRRQGDNEKLFF. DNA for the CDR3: TGTGCCAGCAGACGACAGGGCGATAATGAAAAACTGTTTTTT.

The chain's CDR3 is CASSLAPLAGGNTGELFF. The CDR3 DNA sequence: TGTGCCAGCAGCTTAGCTCCACTAGCGGGGGGAAACACCGGGGAGCTGTTTTTT. V usage is TRBV7-2 and J usage is TRBJ2-2; 12 nucleotides agree with TRBD2. Germline CDR1 reads SGHTA; CDR2 reads FQGNSA. The CDR3 sequence is 18 residues long. The V gene end was trimmed by 0 bases and the J gene end by 2 bases; junction bases not matched to a gene: 4.

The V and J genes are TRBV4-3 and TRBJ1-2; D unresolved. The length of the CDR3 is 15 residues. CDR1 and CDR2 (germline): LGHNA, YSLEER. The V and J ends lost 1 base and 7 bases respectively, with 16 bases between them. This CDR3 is CASSQGLIAGSGYTF. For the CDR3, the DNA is TGCGCCAGCAGCCAAGGGTTGATAGCCGGCTCTGGCTACACCTTC.

CDR3 residues: CASSYVGGGGYTF. For the CDR3, the DNA is TGTGCCAGCAGTTACGTCGGTGGAGGGGGCTACACCTTC. This chain links TRBV6-5 with TRBJ1-2, with D hard to call. Trimming left V 2 bases short and J 8 bases short, with 12 bases between. Germline CDR1 and CDR2: MNHEY and SVGAGI. This CDR3 comprises 13 residues.

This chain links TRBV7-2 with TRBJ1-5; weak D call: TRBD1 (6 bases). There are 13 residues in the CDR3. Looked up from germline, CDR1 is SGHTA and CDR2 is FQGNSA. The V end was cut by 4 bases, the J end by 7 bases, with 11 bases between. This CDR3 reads CASSSGQFQPQHF. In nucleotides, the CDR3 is TGTGCCAGCAGCTCCGGACAGTTCCAGCCCCAGCATTTT.

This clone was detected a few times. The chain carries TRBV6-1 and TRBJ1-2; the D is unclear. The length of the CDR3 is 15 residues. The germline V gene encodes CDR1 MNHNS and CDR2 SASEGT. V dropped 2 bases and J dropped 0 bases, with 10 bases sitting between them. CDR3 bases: TGTGCCAGCAGTGAACTAGGATTAGCTAACTATGGCTACACCTTC. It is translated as CASSELGLANYGYTF.

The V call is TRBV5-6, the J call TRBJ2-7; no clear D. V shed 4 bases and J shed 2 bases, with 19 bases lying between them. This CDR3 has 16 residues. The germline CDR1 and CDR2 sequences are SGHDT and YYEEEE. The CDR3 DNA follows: TGTGCCAGCAGCCCCCTGGTGGTTACAAAAACCTACGAGCAGTACTTC. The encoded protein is CASSPLVVTKTYEQYF.

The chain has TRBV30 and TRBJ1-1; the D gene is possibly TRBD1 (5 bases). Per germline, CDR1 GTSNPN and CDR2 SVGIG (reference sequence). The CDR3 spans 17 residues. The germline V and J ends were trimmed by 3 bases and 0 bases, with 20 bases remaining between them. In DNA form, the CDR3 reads TGTGCCTGGAGGTTAATTCGGGGGTCAAGGCTGAACACTGAAGCTTTCTTT. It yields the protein CAWRLIRGSRLNTEAFF.

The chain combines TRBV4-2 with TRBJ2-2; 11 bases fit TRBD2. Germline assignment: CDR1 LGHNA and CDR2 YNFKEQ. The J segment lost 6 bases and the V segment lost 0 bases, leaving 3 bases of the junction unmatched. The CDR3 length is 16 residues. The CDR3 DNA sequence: TGTGCCAGCAGCCAAGATACTAGCGGGAGCCCCGGGGAGCTGTTTTTT. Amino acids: CASSQDTSGSPGELFF.

The CDR3 is CASSEYVRGVMYEQYF. The CDR3 bases are TGTGCCAGCAGTGAATATGTACGGGGTGTTATGTACGAGCAGTACTTC. The genes are TRBV25-1 and TRBJ2-7; D is possibly TRBD2 (5 bases). Trimming took off 0 bases at V and 4 bases at J, with 16 bases between the two ends. This CDR3 has 16 amino acids. CDR1 is MGHDK and CDR2 is SYGVNS in the germline V gene.

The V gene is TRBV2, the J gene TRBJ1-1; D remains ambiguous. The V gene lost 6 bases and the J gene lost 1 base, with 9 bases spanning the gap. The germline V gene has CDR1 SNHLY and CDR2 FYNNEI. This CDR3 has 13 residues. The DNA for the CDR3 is TGTGCCAGCAGAAATCAGGCGAACACTGAAGCTTTCTTT. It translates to CASRNQANTEAFF.

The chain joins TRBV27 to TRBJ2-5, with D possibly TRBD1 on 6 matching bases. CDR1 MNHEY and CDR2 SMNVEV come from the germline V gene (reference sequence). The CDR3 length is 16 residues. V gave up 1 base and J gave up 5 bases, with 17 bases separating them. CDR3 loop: CASSLFGPGVGETQYF. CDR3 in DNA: TGTGCCAGCAGTTTATTTGGACCAGGGGTTGGCGAGACCCAGTACTTC.

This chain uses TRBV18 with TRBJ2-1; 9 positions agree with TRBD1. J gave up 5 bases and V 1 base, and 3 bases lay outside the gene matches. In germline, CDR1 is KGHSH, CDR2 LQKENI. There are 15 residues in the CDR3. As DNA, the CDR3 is TGTGCCAGCTCACCACGGGACAGGGTAGACAATGAGCAGTTCTTC. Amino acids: CASSPRDRVDNEQFF.

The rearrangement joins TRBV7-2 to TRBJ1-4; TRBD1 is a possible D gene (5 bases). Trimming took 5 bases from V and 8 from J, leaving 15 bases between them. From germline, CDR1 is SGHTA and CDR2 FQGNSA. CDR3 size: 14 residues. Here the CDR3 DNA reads TGTGCCAGCAGCCCAGGCAGGGAAGGCGAAAAACTGTTTTTT. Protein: CASSPGREGEKLFF. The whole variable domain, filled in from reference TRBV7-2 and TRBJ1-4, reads GAGVSQSPSNKVTEKGKDVELRCDPISGHTALYWYRQSLGQGLEFLIYFQGNSAPDKSGLPSDRFSAERTGGSVSTLTIQRTQQEDSAVYLCASSPGREGEKLFFGSGTQLSVL.

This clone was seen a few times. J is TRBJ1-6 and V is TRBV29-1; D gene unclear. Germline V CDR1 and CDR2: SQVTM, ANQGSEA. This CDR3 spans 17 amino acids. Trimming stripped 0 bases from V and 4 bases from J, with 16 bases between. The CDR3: CSVEDLSGNPYNSPLHF. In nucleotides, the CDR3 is TGCAGCGTTGAAGATCTTTCGGGGAACCCTTATAATTCACCCCTCCACTTT.

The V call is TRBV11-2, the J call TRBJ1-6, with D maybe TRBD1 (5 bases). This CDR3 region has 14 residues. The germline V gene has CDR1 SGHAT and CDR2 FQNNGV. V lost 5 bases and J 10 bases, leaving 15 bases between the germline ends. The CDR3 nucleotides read TGTGCCAGCAGCCCCGGGGGGTCGGAATCACCCCTCCACTTT. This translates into CASSPGGSESPLHF.

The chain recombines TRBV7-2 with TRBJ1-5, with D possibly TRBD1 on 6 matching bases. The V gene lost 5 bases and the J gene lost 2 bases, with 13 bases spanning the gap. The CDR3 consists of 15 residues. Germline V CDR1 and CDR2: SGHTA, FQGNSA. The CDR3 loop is CASSPEGGGNQPQHF. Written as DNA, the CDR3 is TGTGCCAGCAGCCCAGAGGGGGGGGGCAATCAGCCCCAGCATTTT.

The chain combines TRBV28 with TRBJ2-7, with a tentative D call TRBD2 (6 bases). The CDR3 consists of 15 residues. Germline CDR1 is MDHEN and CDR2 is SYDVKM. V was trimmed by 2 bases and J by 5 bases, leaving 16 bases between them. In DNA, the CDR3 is TGTGCCAGCAGTTTAACGCGGAGGGGTATCCACGAGCAGTACTTC. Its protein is CASSLTRRGIHEQYF.